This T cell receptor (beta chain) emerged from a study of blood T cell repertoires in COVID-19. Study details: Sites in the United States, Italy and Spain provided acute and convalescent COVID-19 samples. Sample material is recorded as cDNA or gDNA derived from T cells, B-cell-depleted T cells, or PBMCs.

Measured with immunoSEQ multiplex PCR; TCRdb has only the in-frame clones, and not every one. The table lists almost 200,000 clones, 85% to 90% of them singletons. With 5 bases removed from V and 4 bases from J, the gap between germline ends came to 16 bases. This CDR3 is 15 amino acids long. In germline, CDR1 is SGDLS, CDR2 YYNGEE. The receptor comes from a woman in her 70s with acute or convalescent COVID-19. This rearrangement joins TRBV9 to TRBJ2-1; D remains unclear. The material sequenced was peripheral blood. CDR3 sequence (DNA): TGTGCCAGCAGTCCGACTTCTATGTCGTACAATGAGCAGTTCTTC. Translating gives CASSPTSMSYNEQFF.